Following are 20 T cell receptor beta chains from one sample sequenced in a study of control samples from healthy donors and cancer patients. This table comes from immunoSEQ multiplex PCR, and its TCRdb copy is limited to in-frame clones, with some not included. In the table there are 100,000 to 150,000 clones, less than 95% of which are singletons. The material sequenced was blood. These receptors were taken from a man between 25 and 39 years old in good health.

The chain is built from TRBV9 and TRBJ2-7; 9 positions agree with TRBD1. V lost 3 bases to trimming and J lost 5 bases; unmatched junction nucleotides: 6. The CDR3 has 14 residues. The germline V gene has CDR1 SGDLS and CDR2 YYNGEE. In DNA form, the CDR3 reads TGTGCCAGCAGCGCCACCGGGACAGGGAACGAGCAGTACTTC. This gives the protein CASSATGTGNEQYF.

The chain has TRBV5-6 and TRBJ1-2; TRBD1 aligns across 7 bases. This CDR3 comprises 16 residues. Germline V CDR1 and CDR2: SGHDT, YYEEEE. J gave up 5 bases and V 3 bases, and 13 bases lay outside the gene matches. The CDR3 bases are TGTGCCAGCAGCTCTCCTTTCCAGGGGGGGAATTATGGCTACACCTTC. This codes for CASSSPFQGGNYGYTF.

Remarks on this clone: Additional DNA sequences in this sample encode the identical CDR3. This chain uses TRBV4-3 with TRBJ2-7, with D perhaps given as TRBD1 or TRBD2 (5 bases each). V was shortened by 4 bases and J by 0 bases, with 13 bases between the two germline ends. Germline lookup yields CDR1 LGHNA and CDR2 YSLEER. The CDR3 loop spans 15 amino acids. This CDR3 is CASSLVGDGSYEQYF. Written as DNA, the CDR3 is TGCGCCAGCAGCCTCGTGGGGGACGGCTCCTACGAGCAGTACTTC.

This chain joins TRBV9 and TRBJ2-7; D is uncertain. V shed 0 bases and J shed 4 bases, with 14 bases lying between them. There are 15 residues in the CDR3. The germline CDR1 and CDR2 sequences are SGDLS and YYNGEE. The chain's CDR3 is CASSVGPEEGYEQYF. The CDR3 DNA follows: TGTGCCAGCAGCGTAGGACCGGAAGAAGGGTACGAGCAGTACTTC. The whole variable domain, filled in from reference TRBV9 and TRBJ2-7, reads DSGVTQTPKHLITATGQRVTLRCSPRSGDLSVYWYQQSLDQGLQFLIQYYNGEERAKGNILERFSAQQFPDLHSELNLSSLELGDSALYFCASSVGPEEGYEQYFGPGTRLTVT.

The chain employs TRBV6-5 and TRBJ1-3; possibly TRBD1 for D (6 bases). With 7 bases removed from V and 3 bases from J, the gap between germline ends came to 10 bases. The V gene's germline CDR1 is MNHEY and CDR2 SVGAGI. The CDR3 spans 13 residues. CDR3 loop: CASTQGLGNTIYF. The CDR3 DNA reads TGTGCCAGCACCCAGGGGCTTGGAAACACCATATATTTT.

The CDR3 nucleotides read TGTGCCAGCAGTTACCCGGACACTCCCCAGCATTTT. Protein: CASSYPDTPQHF. This rearrangement joins TRBV6-2 or TRBV6-3 to TRBJ1-5, with a weak D call TRBD1 (5 bases). Germline V gene data show CDR1 as MNHEY and CDR2 as SVGEGT. The CDR3 extends over 12 amino acids. Trimming removed 2 bases at V and 10 bases at J, with 9 bases between.

The chain joins TRBV15 to TRBJ2-3; TRBD1 might be the D (6 bases). This CDR3 spans 16 amino acids. Trimming left V 1 base short and J 2 bases short, with 13 bases between. CDR1 LNHNV and CDR2 YYDKDF come from the germline V gene (reference sequence). The CDR3 coding sequence is TGTGCCACCAGCAGAGTGCAGGGGATGGCCACAGATACGCAGTATTTT. This sequence encodes CATSRVQGMATDTQYF.

In this sample, this clone turned up once. CDR3 bases: TGCGCCAGCAGCCAAGAACAGGGCGCAGATACGCAGTATTTT. Protein product: CASSQEQGADTQYF. The rearrangement joins TRBV4-3 to TRBJ2-3, with TRBD1 as a possible D gene (6 bases). Per the germline V gene, CDR1 is LGHNA and CDR2 is YSLEER. This CDR3 is built from 14 residues. Trimming removed 0 bases at V and 4 bases at J, with 8 bases between.

The gene calls are TRBV18 and TRBJ2-2; D call uncertain. The CDR3 loop spans 19 amino acids. The germline CDR1 and CDR2 sequences are KGHSH and LQKENI. V was trimmed by 0 bases and J by 0 bases, leaving 17 bases between them. The CDR3 region has the DNA TGTGCCAGCTCACCACCGAGAATGCTTCAGGAGACGAACACCGGGGAGCTGTTTTTT. This translates into CASSPPRMLQETNTGELFF.

The chain links TRBV27 to TRBJ2-7; D assignment may be TRBD1 or TRBD2 (5 bases each). Deletions cut 3 bases from V and 7 bases from J, with 10 bases between. Germline V lookup: CDR1 MNHEY, CDR2 SMNVEV (reference sequence). The CDR3 length is 12 residues. This chain's CDR3 is CASSFAEGEQYF. DNA of the CDR3: TGTGCCAGCAGTTTCGCCGAGGGGGAGCAGTACTTC.

The chain recombines TRBV4-1 with TRBJ2-3, with D unclear. The germline CDR1 and CDR2 sequences are MGHRA and YSYEKL. Trimming cost V 0 bases and J 2 bases, with 18 bases left between them. The CDR3 contains 18 residues. The DNA of the CDR3 is TGCGCCAGCAGCCAAGAGTTGAATTCGGTACTCGTCACAGATACGCAGTATTTT. Translation gives CASSQELNSVLVTDTQYF.

The chain has TRBV6-5 and TRBJ1-5; D not resolved. V was trimmed by 8 bases and J by 2 bases, leaving 7 bases between them. The CDR3 sequence is 12 residues long. In germline, CDR1 is MNHEY, CDR2 SVGAGI. CDR3 loop: CASRSGNQPQHF. The CDR3 DNA follows: TGTGCCAGCCGAAGTGGCAATCAGCCCCAGCATTTT.

The chain employs TRBV5-1 and TRBJ1-4; possible D gene TRBD1, 6 bases. V was shortened by 2 bases and J by 7 bases, with 12 bases between the two germline ends. This CDR3 has 14 residues. The germline V gene has CDR1 SGHRS and CDR2 YFSETQ. The CDR3 DNA reads TGCGCCAGCAGCTTACAGGGCGGGAGTGAAAAACTGTTTTTT. Translating gives CASSLQGGSEKLFF.

The chain has TRBV27 and TRBJ2-7; 8 bases match TRBD1. The junction had 3 bases not matched to a gene; V was cut back by 5 bases and J by 0 bases. Germline values: CDR1 MNHEY, CDR2 SMNVEV (reference sequence). The CDR3 sequence is 14 residues long. The CDR3 is CASSTDRVSYEQYF. In nucleotides, the CDR3 is TGTGCCAGCAGTACGGACAGGGTCTCCTACGAGCAGTACTTC.

V usage is TRBV7-9 and J usage is TRBJ2-1; perhaps TRBD1 as D (6 bases). With 1 base removed from V and 9 bases from J, the gap between germline ends came to 10 bases. The CDR3 consists of 13 residues. Per germline, CDR1 SEHNR and CDR2 FQNEAQ (reference sequence). In DNA, the CDR3 is TGTGCCAGCAGCTTAGAGGACAGCGGTGAGCAGTTCTTC. Residues: CASSLEDSGEQFF.

The J gene is TRBJ1-4, the V gene TRBV7-9; D is possibly TRBD1 (6 bases). V was trimmed by 3 bases and J by 6 bases, leaving 11 bases between them. The CDR3 consists of 14 residues. In germline, CDR1 is SEHNR, CDR2 FQNEAQ (reference sequence). DNA of the CDR3: TGTGCCAGCAGCTTCAGGGACACCGATGAAAAACTGTTTTTT. Encoded protein: CASSFRDTDEKLFF. Looking up the rest from reference TRBV7-9 and TRBJ1-4 gives the full variable domain: DTGVSQNPRHKITKRGQNVTFRCDPISEHNRLYWYRQTLGQGPEFLTYFQNEAQLEKSRLLSDRFSAERPKGSFSTLEIQRTEQGDSAMYLCASSFRDTDEKLFFGSGTQLSVL.

The J gene is TRBJ2-2, the V gene TRBV4-2; no clear D. V dropped 5 bases and J dropped 1 base, with 8 bases sitting between them. There are 14 residues in the CDR3. Germline V lookup: CDR1 LGHNA, CDR2 YNFKEQ. The CDR3: CASSLGENTGELFF. The CDR3 DNA sequence: TGTGCCAGCAGCTTAGGAGAGAACACCGGGGAGCTGTTTTTT.

The chain couples TRBV7-2 to TRBJ1-6; D is unresolved. Trimming shortened V by 0 bases and J by 3 bases, and 6 bases separated the two germline ends. The CDR3 sequence is 15 residues long. CDR1 SGHTA and CDR2 FQGNSA come from the germline V gene. CDR3: CASSLAGFYNSPLHF. Here the CDR3 DNA reads TGTGCCAGCAGCTTAGCGGGGTTCTATAATTCACCCCTCCACTTT.

The chain has TRBV5-5 and TRBJ2-2; 8 bases align to TRBD1. The CDR3 sequence is 16 residues long. Germline V gene lookup returns CDR1 SGHKS and CDR2 YYEKEE (reference sequence). J gave up 4 bases and V 1 base, and 6 bases lay outside the gene matches. CDR3 amino acids: CASSLIGQGGTGELFF. The CDR3 DNA reads TGTGCCAGCAGCTTGATAGGACAGGGTGGCACCGGGGAGCTGTTTTTT.

V usage is TRBV7-6 and J usage is TRBJ2-3; no definite D call. Trimming pared 1 base from V and 1 base from J, leaving 21 bases between. This CDR3 comprises 19 residues. Germline CDR1 and CDR2: SGHVS and FNYEAQ. DNA of the CDR3: TGTGCCAGCAGCTTAGTCCCCGTTCGCGGCGGCCGAGGCACAGATACGCAGTATTTT. It codes for CASSLVPVRGGRGTDTQYF.